This passage covers 20 T cell receptor beta chains from one sample sequenced in a study of glioma-infiltrating T cells. The iRepertoire nested amplicon-rescue multiplex PCR amplified TCR alpha and beta CDR3s from RNA. TCRdb reanalysed the multiplex PCR reads using MiXCR and keeps one entry per CDR3 protein. The sample has about 140,000 distinct CDR3 sequences, about two fifths seen once. Sequencing was performed on glioma tissue, nonneoplastic brain tissue, or PBMCs (not recorded which). These receptors originate from a human donor with low-grade glioma or glioblastoma, undergoing nonglioma brain surgery, or in good health (not recorded which).

The J gene is TRBJ2-1, the V gene TRBV7-9, with 8 bases lining up with TRBD1. Germline CDR1 is SEHNR and CDR2 is FQNEAQ (reference sequence). The CDR3 is 14 amino acids. V was pared by 5 bases and J by 7 bases, with 7 bases of the junction left unmatched. The CDR3 region has the DNA TGTGCCAGCAGCGGCGAGGACAGGGTTAATGAGCAGTTCTTC. It yields the protein CASSGEDRVNEQFF.

This clonotype was found once. The junction departs from the called germline gene at one end, perhaps through a read error. The chain joins TRBV28 to TRBJ1-1, with D uncertain. Germline V CDR1 and CDR2: MDHEN, SYDVKM. This CDR3 has 14 amino acids. CDR3 nucleotide sequence: TGTGCCAGCAGTTTAATCAGGTCGAACACTAAAGCTTTCTTT. Residues: CASSLIRSNTKAFF.

This clonotype was detected only a few times. The CDR3 is CASSSGQVTDTQYF. The DNA of the CDR3 is TGTGCCAGCAGTTCTGGACAGGTCACAGATACGCAGTATTTT. The chain is built from TRBV6-1 and TRBJ2-3, with TRBD1 matching over 7 bases. This CDR3 region has 14 residues. CDR1 and CDR2 from the germline V gene are MNHNS and SASEGT. Losses at the gene ends were 5 bases for V and 2 bases for J; bases not matched to a gene: 4.

The V gene is TRBV14, the J gene TRBJ2-7; maybe TRBD2 (6 bases). The CDR3 is 15 amino acids. Germline V gene lookup returns CDR1 SGHDN and CDR2 FVKESK. The V end lost 2 bases, the J end lost 3 bases, and 14 bases lay between the germline ends. The CDR3 DNA follows: TGTGCCAGCAGCCAATGGGACTCCCTACTCTACGAGCAGTACTTC. Protein product: CASSQWDSLLYEQYF.

The chain recombines TRBV5-4 with TRBJ2-1; D unresolved. Trimming removed 2 bases from V and 8 bases from J, with 14 bases in between. Germline assignment: CDR1 SGHNT and CDR2 YYREEE (reference sequence). The CDR3 extends over 14 amino acids. This CDR3 reads CASSFSRLRDEQFF. The CDR3 DNA reads as TGTGCCAGCAGCTTCTCCAGGTTGCGTGATGAGCAGTTCTTC.

The genes are TRBV2 and TRBJ1-2; perhaps TRBD1 as D (5 bases). The V end lost 7 bases, the J end lost 4 bases, and 13 bases lay between the germline ends. The CDR3 extends over 13 amino acids. CDR1 and CDR2 (germline): SNHLY, FYNNEI. The chain's CDR3 is CASILGALYGYTF. The CDR3 region has the DNA TGTGCCAGCATTTTAGGGGCCCTCTATGGCTACACCTTC.

This clonotype was picked up a small number of times. This rearrangement joins TRBV18 to TRBJ2-7; D assignment may be TRBD1 or TRBD2 (5 bases each). Germline V gives CDR1 KGHSH, CDR2 LQKENI. The CDR3 has 17 amino acids. The germline V and J ends were trimmed by 0 bases and 2 bases, with 17 bases remaining between them. The CDR3 nucleotides read TGTGCCAGCTCACCACCGTTACCTCGGGACGGCGCCTACGAGCAGTACTTC. This codes for CASSPPLPRDGAYEQYF.

The chain is built from TRBV7-9 and TRBJ2-3; D gene ambiguous. Germline V gene lookup returns CDR1 SEHNR and CDR2 FQNEAQ (reference sequence). This CDR3 has 12 residues. The V end was cut by 5 bases, the J end by 4 bases, with 7 bases between. CDR3 coding DNA: TGTGCCAGCAGCGTCTCACCAGATACGCAGTATTTT. Translating it yields CASSVSPDTQYF.

The CDR3 sequence: CASSPPTDLETQYF. The CDR3 region has the DNA TGTGCCAGCTCACCACCGACAGATCTAGAGACCCAGTACTTC. The gene calls are TRBV18 and TRBJ2-5; possibly TRBD1 for D (5 bases). V gave up 0 bases and J gave up 4 bases, with 9 bases separating them. The CDR3 runs to 14 residues. The germline V gene has CDR1 KGHSH and CDR2 LQKENI.

This clonotype has more than one count but fewer than ten. The chain carries TRBV20-1 and TRBJ1-5; no reliable D call. Trimming stripped 4 bases from V and 0 bases from J, with 7 bases between. This CDR3 has 13 residues. From germline, CDR1 is DFQATT and CDR2 SNEGSKA (reference sequence). CDR3 nucleotides: TGCAGTGCTAAAGGACCTAGCAATCAGCCCCAGCATTTT. Amino acids: CSAKGPSNQPQHF.

This clonotype was seen a few times. This chain joins TRBV6-1 and TRBJ2-7; TRBD2 agrees at 11 bases. The germline V gene encodes CDR1 MNHNS and CDR2 SASEGT. The CDR3 is 14 amino acids. The trim removed 6 bases at V and 11 bases at J, leaving 12 bases unmatched. In DNA form, the CDR3 reads TGTGCCAGCAGAATGACTAGCGGGAACGGGCCGGAGTACTTC. This translates into CASRMTSGNGPEYF.

The chain joins TRBV19 to TRBJ2-7, with 9 positions matching TRBD1. The germline CDR1 and CDR2 sequences are LNHDA and SQIVND (reference sequence). Trimming at V came to 5 bases and at J to 5 bases, leaving 7 bases not matched to a gene. This CDR3 region has 14 residues. The CDR3 DNA reads as TGTGCCAGTAGTCTACAGGGGGCGCGTGACGAGCAGTACTTC. Protein sequence: CASSLQGARDEQYF.

This clonotype appeared many times. This chain uses TRBV6-1 with TRBJ1-1, with D possibly TRBD1 on 6 matching bases. From germline, CDR1 is MNHNS and CDR2 SASEGT. CDR3 length: 13 residues. V was pared by 6 bases and J by 1 base, with 9 bases between. CDR3 loop: CASSWTANTEAFF. CDR3 sequence (DNA): TGTGCCAGCAGCTGGACAGCGAACACTGAAGCTTTCTTT.

The chain has TRBV4-1 and TRBJ2-5, with D possibly TRBD2 on 5 matching bases. With 0 bases removed from V and 4 bases from J, the gap between germline ends came to 9 bases. Germline V gene sequence: CDR1 MGHRA, CDR2 YSYEKL. CDR3 length: 14 amino acids. CDR3 region: CASSQDARGETQYF. As DNA, the CDR3 is TGCGCCAGCAGCCAAGACGCCCGGGGAGAGACCCAGTACTTC.

This clonotype was detected only a few times. The V call is TRBV6-1, the J call TRBJ2-4; no reliable D call. The CDR3 has 11 amino acids. Trimming took off 7 bases at V and 8 bases at J, with 9 bases between the two ends. CDR1 and CDR2 (germline): MNHNS, SASEGT. CDR3 DNA: TGTGCCAGCACTAAGGGCGACATTCAGTACTTC. Protein product: CASTKGDIQYF.

The chain recombines TRBV5-1 with TRBJ2-7; possibly TRBD1 for D (7 bases). Germline V gene data show CDR1 as SGHRS and CDR2 as YFSETQ. V was trimmed by 8 bases and J by 4 bases, leaving 19 bases between them. This CDR3 region has 14 residues. CDR3: CASRNGGGEYEQYF. The CDR3 nucleotides are TGCGCCAGTCGAAATGGAGGGGGCGAATACGAGCAGTACTTC. Supplemented by reference TRBV5-1 and TRBJ2-7, the full variable domain reads KAGVTQTPRYLIKTRGQQVTLSCSPISGHRSVSWYQQTPGQGLQFLFEYFSETQRNKGNFPGRFSGRQFSNSRSEMNVSTLELGDSALYLCASRNGGGEYEQYFGPGTRLTVT.

This sequence joins TRBV6-1 and TRBJ1-1; D gene unclear. With 5 bases removed from V and 1 base from J, the gap between germline ends came to 14 bases. Germline CDR1 is MNHNS and CDR2 is SASEGT. The CDR3 has 15 amino acids. The CDR3 sequence: CASSPRWAANTEAFF. CDR3 DNA sequence: TGTGCCAGCAGTCCGAGGTGGGCCGCGAACACTGAAGCTTTCTTT.

The chain couples TRBV28 to TRBJ1-2; D not certain. In germline, CDR1 is MDHEN, CDR2 SYDVKM. The CDR3 is 17 amino acids. Trimming removed 5 bases from V and 2 bases from J, with 21 bases in between. The CDR3 here is CASSLHIGNSLNYGYTF. In DNA, the CDR3 is TGTGCCAGCAGTCTACATATCGGGAACTCTCTAAACTATGGCTACACCTTC.

For this clonotype: The germline gene is not matched at one end of the junction; a read error may be the cause. V usage is TRBV6-5 and J usage is TRBJ1-5; D ambiguous. CDR1 is MNHEY and CDR2 is SVGAGI in the germline V gene. The length of the CDR3 is 14 residues. The CDR3 spells CAGSYISKDQPQHF. The CDR3, as DNA: TGTGCCGGCAGTTACATATCAAAGGATCAGCCCCAGCATTTT.

Only a few counts were recorded for this clonotype. This rearrangement joins TRBV14 to TRBJ2-1; D is undetermined. CDR1 is SGHDN and CDR2 is FVKESK in the germline V gene. Deletions cut 0 bases from V and 7 bases from J, with 13 bases between. The CDR3 spans 15 residues. The CDR3 DNA reads TGTGCCAGCAGCCAAGATCTCTGGCAGAGGAATGAGCAGTTCTTC. This encodes CASSQDLWQRNEQFF.